This entry features one T cell receptor (beta chain) sequence. Nashville, Tennessee was home to all donors, who were Caucasian adults. TCRdb's copy holds only in-frame clones and misses some; the assay was immunoSEQ multiplex PCR. The table records some 300,000 clones, roughly 80% of them present only once. The data derive from a study of shared clonotypes between healthy human individuals. CDR1 and CDR2 (germline): SGHDN, FVKESK. The CDR3 has 15 amino acids. Between the trimmed V and J ends, which lost 4 bases and 0 bases, there was a span of 13 bases. This chain uses TRBV14 with TRBJ2-7, with D possibly matching TRBD1 (7 bases). The sequence was collected from a man in his thirties or forties in good health. Sequencing input: memory CD4+ T cells sorted from blood. Subset indicated: CD45RA-negative fraction. The CDR3 protein is CASSPSGGSSYEQYF. The CDR3 DNA follows: TGTGCCAGCAGCCCTTCAGGGGGGAGCTCCTACGAGCAGTACTTC.